This TCR beta chain was sequenced during a study of human thymus T cells. There are 14 residues in the CDR3. Looked up from germline, CDR1 is SGHRS and CDR2 is YFSETQ. Trimming cost V 1 base and J 0 bases, with 8 bases left between them. As regards this clone: Antigen unknown.

Generated by immunoSEQ multiplex PCR, the TCRdb table keeps only in-frame clones and is missing some. The sample includes some 46,000 clones, 94% of them seen just once. Whole-study results and caveats: V and J gene usage appeared biased in thymic and blood repertoires.

The TCR sequence derives from a boy in the first two years of life with a congenital heart defect but otherwise immunologically healthy. J is TRBJ2-7 and V is TRBV5-1; D not certain. The sample taken for sequencing was blood. CDR3 sequence: CASSLYRPSYEQYF. The CDR3, as DNA: TGCGCCAGCAGCTTGTATCGTCCCTCCTACGAGCAGTACTTC.